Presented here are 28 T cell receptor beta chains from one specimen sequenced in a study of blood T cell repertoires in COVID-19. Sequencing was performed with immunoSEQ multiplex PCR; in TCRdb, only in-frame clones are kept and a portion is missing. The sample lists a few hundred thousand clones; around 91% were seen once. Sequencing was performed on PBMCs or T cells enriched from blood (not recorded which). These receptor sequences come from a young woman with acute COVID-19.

The CDR3 sequence: CASSLWWGDKTNEQFF. The CDR3 DNA reads TGTGCCAGCAGTTTATGGTGGGGCGATAAGACCAATGAGCAGTTCTTC. The chain couples TRBV27 to TRBJ2-1, with D perhaps matching TRBD1 (5 bases). This CDR3 is built from 16 residues. Germline-derived CDR1 and CDR2 are MNHEY and SMNVEV (reference sequence). The V and J ends lost 1 base and 6 bases respectively, with 16 bases between them.

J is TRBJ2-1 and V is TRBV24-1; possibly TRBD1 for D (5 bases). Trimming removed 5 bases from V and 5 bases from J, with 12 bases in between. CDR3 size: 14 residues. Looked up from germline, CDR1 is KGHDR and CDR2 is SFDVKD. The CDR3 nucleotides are TGTGCCACCAGTGCTACAGGATGGGACAATGAGCAGTTCTTC. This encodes CATSATGWDNEQFF.

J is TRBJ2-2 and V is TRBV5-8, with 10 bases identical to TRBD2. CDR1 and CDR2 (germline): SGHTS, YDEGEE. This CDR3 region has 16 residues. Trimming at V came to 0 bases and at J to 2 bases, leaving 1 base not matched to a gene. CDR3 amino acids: CASSLGTSGNTGELFF. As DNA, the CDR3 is TGTGCCAGCAGCTTGGGGACTAGCGGCAACACCGGGGAGCTGTTTTTT.

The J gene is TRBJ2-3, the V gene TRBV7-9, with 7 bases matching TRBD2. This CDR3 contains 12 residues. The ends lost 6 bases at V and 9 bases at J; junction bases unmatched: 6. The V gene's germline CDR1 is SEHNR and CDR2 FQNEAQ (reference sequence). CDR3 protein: CASSSGTNTQYF. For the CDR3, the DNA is TGTGCCAGCAGTTCCGGGACTAACACGCAGTATTTT.

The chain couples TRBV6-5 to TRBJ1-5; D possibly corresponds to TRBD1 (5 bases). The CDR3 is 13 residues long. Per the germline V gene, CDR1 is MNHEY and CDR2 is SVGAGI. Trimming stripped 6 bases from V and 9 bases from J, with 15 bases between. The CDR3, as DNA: TGTGCCAGCAGGGACACTAGCGGGGGGCCCCAGCATTTT. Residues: CASRDTSGGPQHF.

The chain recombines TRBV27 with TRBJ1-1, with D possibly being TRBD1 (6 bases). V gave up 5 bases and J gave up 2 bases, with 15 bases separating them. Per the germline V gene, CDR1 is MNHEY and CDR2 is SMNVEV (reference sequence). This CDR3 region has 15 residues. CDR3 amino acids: CASSLKTGLNTEAFF. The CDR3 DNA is TGTGCCAGCAGTCTAAAAACAGGGCTCAACACTGAAGCTTTCTTT.

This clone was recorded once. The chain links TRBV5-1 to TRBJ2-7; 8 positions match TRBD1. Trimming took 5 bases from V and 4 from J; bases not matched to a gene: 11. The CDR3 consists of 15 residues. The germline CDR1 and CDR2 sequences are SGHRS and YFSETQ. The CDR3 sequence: CASSRTGTGSYEQYF. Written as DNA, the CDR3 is TGCGCCAGCAGTCGAACCGGGACAGGATCTTACGAGCAGTACTTC.

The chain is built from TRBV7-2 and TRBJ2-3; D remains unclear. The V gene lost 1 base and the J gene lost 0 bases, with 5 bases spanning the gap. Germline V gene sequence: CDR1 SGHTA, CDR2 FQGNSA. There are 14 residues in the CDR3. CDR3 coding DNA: TGTGCCAGCAGCTTAGGCCAGAGCACAGATACGCAGTATTTT. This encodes CASSLGQSTDTQYF.

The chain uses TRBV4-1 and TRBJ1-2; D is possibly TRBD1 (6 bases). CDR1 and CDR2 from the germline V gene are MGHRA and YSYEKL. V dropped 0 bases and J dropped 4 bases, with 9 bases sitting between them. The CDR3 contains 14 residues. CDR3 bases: TGCGCCAGCAGCCAAGATCAGGGGATCTATGGCTACACCTTC. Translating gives CASSQDQGIYGYTF.

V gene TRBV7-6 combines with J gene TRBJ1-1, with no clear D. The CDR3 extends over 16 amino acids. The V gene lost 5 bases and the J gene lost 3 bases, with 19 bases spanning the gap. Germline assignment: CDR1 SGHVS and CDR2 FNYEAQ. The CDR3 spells CASSPKSVRVHTEAFF. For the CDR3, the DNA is TGTGCCAGCAGCCCTAAATCTGTACGGGTACACACTGAAGCTTTCTTT. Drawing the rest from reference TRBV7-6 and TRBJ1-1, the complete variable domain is GAGVSQSPRYKVTKRGQDVALRCDPISGHVSLYWYRQALGQGPEFLTYFNYEAQQDKSGLPNDRFSAERPEGSISTLTIQRTEQRDSAMYRCASSPKSVRVHTEAFFGQGTRLTVV.

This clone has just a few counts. The CDR3 reads CASSALRSSYEQYF. In DNA, the CDR3 is TGCGCCAGCAGCGCCTTGCGGAGCTCCTACGAGCAGTACTTC. This chain uses TRBV4-1 with TRBJ2-7; D gene ambiguous. Germline V lookup: CDR1 MGHRA, CDR2 YSYEKL. Trimming cost V 5 bases and J 0 bases, with 11 bases left between them. This CDR3 comprises 14 residues.

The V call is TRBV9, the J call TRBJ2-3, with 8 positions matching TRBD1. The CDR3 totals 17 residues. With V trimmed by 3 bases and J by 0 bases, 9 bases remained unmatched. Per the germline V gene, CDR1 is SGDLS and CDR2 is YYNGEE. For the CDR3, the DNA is TGTGCCAGCAGCGGGGCAGGGGGCGAGACTAGCACAGATACGCAGTATTTT. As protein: CASSGAGGETSTDTQYF. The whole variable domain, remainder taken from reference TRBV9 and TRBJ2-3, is DSGVTQTPKHLITATGQRVTLRCSPRSGDLSVYWYQQSLDQGLQFLIQYYNGEERAKGNILERFSAQQFPDLHSELNLSSLELGDSALYFCASSGAGGETSTDTQYFGPGTRLTVL.

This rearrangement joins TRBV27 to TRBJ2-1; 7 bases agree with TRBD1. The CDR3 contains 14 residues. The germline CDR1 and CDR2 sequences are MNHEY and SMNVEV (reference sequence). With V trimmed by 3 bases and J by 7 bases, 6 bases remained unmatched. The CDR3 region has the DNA TGTGCCAGCAGTTTCGCGAGGGGGCGGAATGAGCAGTTCTTC. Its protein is CASSFARGRNEQFF.

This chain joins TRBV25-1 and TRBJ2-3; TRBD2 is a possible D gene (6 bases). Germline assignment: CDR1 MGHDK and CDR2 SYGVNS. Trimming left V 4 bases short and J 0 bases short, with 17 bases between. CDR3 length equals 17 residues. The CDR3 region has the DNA TGTGCCAGCAGTGCTTCGTGGACGGCGGGGAGCACAGATACGCAGTATTTT. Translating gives CASSASWTAGSTDTQYF.

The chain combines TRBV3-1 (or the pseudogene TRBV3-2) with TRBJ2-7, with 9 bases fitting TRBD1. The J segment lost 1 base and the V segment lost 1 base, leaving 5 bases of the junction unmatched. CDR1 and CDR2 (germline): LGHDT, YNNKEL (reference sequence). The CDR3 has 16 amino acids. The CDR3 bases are TGTGCCAGCAGCCAAGCGTGGACAGGGGCTTCCTACGAGCAGTACTTC. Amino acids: CASSQAWTGASYEQYF.

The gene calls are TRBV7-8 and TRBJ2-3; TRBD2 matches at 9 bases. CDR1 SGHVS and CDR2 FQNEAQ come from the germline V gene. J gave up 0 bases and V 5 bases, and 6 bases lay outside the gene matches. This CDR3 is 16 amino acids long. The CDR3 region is CASSPVAGASTDTQYF. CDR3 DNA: TGTGCCAGCAGCCCAGTAGCGGGGGCCAGCACAGATACGCAGTATTTT.

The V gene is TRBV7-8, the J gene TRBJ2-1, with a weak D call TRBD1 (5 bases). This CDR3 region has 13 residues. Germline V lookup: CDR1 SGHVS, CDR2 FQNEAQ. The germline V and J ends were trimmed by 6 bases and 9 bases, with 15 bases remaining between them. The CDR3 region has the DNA TGTGCCAGCAGTACCAGGGAAGAGTTTGAGCAGTTCTTC. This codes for CASSTREEFEQFF.

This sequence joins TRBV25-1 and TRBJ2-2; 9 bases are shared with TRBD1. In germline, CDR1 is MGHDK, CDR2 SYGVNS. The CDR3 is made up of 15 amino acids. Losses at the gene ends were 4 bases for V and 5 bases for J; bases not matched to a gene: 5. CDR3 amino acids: CASSGRTGVTGELFF. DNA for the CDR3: TGTGCCAGCAGTGGTCGGACAGGGGTAACCGGGGAGCTGTTTTTT.

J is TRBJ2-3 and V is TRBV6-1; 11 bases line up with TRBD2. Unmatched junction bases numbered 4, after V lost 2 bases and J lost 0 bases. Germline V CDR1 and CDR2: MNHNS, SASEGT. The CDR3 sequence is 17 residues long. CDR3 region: CASSELAGGTSTDTQYF. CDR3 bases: TGTGCCAGCAGTGAACTAGCGGGAGGAACTAGCACAGATACGCAGTATTTT.

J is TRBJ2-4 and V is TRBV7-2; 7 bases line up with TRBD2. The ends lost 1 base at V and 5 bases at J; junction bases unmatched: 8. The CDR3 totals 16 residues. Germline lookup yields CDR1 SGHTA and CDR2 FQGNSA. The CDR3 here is CASSLGTSLGQNIQYF. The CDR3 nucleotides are TGTGCCAGCAGCTTAGGGACTAGTCTGGGTCAAAACATTCAGTACTTC. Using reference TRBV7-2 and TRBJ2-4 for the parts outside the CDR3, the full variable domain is GAGVSQSPSNKVTEKGKDVELRCDPISGHTALYWYRQSLGQGLEFLIYFQGNSAPDKSGLPSDRFSAERTGGSVSTLTIQRTQQEDSAVYLCASSLGTSLGQNIQYFGAGTRLSVL.

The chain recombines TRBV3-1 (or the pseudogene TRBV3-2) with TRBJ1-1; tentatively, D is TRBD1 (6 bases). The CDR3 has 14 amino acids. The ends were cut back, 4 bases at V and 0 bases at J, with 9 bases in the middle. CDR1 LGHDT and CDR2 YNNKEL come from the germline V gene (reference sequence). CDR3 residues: CASSLDSMNTEAFF. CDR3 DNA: TGTGCCAGCAGCCTGGACAGCATGAACACTGAAGCTTTCTTT.

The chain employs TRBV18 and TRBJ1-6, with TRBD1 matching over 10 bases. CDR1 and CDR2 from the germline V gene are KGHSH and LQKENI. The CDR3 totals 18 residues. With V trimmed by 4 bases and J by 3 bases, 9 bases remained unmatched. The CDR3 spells CASSLRQGANLYNSPLHF. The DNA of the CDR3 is TGTGCCAGCTCACTACGACAGGGGGCGAATCTCTATAATTCACCCCTCCACTTT. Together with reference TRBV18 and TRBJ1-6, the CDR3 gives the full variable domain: NAGVMQNPRHLVRRRGQEARLRCSPMKGHSHVYWYRQLPEEGLKFMVYLQKENIIDESGMPKERFSAEFPKEGPSILRIQQVVRGDSAAYFCASSLRQGANLYNSPLHFGNGTRLTVT.

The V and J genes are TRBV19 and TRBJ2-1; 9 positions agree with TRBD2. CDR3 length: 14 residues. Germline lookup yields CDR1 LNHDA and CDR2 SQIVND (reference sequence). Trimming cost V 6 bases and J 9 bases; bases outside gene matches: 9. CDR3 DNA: TGTGCCAGTAGAACGGCGGGAGGGCTAGGTGAGCAGTTCTTC. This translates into CASRTAGGLGEQFF.

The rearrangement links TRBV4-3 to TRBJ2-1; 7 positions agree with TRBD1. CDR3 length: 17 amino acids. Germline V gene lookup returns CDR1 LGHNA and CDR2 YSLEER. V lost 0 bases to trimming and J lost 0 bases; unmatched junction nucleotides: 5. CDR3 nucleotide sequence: TGCGCCAGCAGCCAAGATTACAGGGGATCCTCCTACAATGAGCAGTTCTTC. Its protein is CASSQDYRGSSYNEQFF.

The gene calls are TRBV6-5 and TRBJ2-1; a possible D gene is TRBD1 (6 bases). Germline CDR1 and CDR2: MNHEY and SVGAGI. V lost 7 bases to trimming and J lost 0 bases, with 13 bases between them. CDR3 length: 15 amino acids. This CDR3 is CASTGAKSSYNEQFF. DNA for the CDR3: TGTGCCAGCACAGGGGCCAAGAGCTCCTACAATGAGCAGTTCTTC.

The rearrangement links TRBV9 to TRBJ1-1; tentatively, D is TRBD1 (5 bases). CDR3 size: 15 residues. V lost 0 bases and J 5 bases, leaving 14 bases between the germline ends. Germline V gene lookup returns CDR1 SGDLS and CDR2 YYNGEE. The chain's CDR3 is CASSVGWGVGTEAFF. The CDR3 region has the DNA TGTGCCAGCAGCGTAGGTTGGGGGGTGGGGACTGAAGCTTTCTTT.

CDR3 region: CASSYRVAPYEQYF. The DNA of the CDR3 is TGTGCCAGCAGTTACCGAGTAGCGCCCTACGAGCAGTACTTC. The chain uses TRBV6-5 and TRBJ2-7, with TRBD2 as a possible D gene (5 bases). Germline V gives CDR1 MNHEY, CDR2 SVGAGI. The CDR3 is 14 residues long. V lost 2 bases, J lost 2 bases, and 10 bases lay in between.

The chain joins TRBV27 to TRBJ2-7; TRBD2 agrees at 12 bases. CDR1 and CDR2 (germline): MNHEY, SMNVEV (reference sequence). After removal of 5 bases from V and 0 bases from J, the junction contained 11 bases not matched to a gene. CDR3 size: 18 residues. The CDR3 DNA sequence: TGTGCCAGCAGTGCCGTGCTGGGACTAGCGGGCTACTCCTACGAGCAGTACTTC. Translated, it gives CASSAVLGLAGYSYEQYF.